What follows are 3 T cell receptor beta chains derived from one specimen sequenced in a study of T cells in women clearing cervical HPV infection. Data came from immunoSEQ multiplex PCR; TCRdb stores just in-frame clones and leaves some out. The table counts fewer than 35,000 clones; approximately 2.8% lies in the top ten. Sequencing was done on a sample of blood buffy coat. These receptors were collected from a woman aged 18 to 75 with a cervical HPV16 infection that either progressed to CIN3+ or cleared (not recorded which).

About this clone: The observed sequence ends 3 residues before the CDR3 terminus, with the missing tail filled in from the germline J gene. V is TRBV6-1 and J is TRBJ2-1, with a possible D match to TRBD2 (6 bases). The CDR3 is 15 amino acids. V was clipped by 4 bases and J by 4 bases, with 14 bases between them. Germline loops: CDR1 MNHNS, CDR2 SASEGT. CDR3 residues: CASSGGTLRYNEQFF. The covered CDR3 bases are TGTGCCAGCAGTGGCGGGACTCTTAGATACAATGAG.

About this clone: The CDR3 goes on 3 residues after the read ends, and that part is filled in from the germline J gene. This sequence joins TRBV7-3 and TRBJ2-3; D might be TRBD2 (6 bases). CDR3 size: 14 residues. Per the germline V gene, CDR1 is SGHTA and CDR2 is FQGTGA. V shed 3 bases and J shed 3 bases, with 10 bases lying between them. CDR3 bases read: TGTGCCAGCAGCTTTGGAGGAGGGACAGATACG. Its translation: CASSFGGGTDT. The entire CDR3 protein is CASSFGGGTDTQYF.

With regard to this clone: Read data end 3 residues before the CDR3 end; the end is taken from the germline J gene. The chain recombines TRBV20-1 with TRBJ2-3; 7 nucleotides line up with TRBD2. Germline lookup yields CDR1 DFQATT and CDR2 SNEGSKA (reference sequence). Trimming at V came to 2 bases and at J to 5 bases, leaving 10 bases not matched to a gene. The CDR3 is made up of 15 amino acids. This chain's CDR3 is CSARPLRGIGDTQYF. CDR3 DNA, as far as it was read: TGCAGTGCTAGACCTTTGCGGGGGATTGGAGATACG.